These 20 T cell receptor beta chains share one sample of origin, sequenced in a study of CD8 T cells in Susac syndrome. RNA, at roughly 0.5 to 1 ug, was reverse transcribed with random hexamers. Each CDR3 protein is one row after TCRdb ran MiXCR on the immunoSEQ multiplex PCR reads. This sample has approximately 76,000 distinct CDR3 sequences; around 96% occur once, and the top ten carry roughly 0.39%. The specimen was CD8+ T cells from PBMCs. These receptors were taken from a human donor with multiple sclerosis.

The V gene is TRBV20-1, the J gene TRBJ1-2; no clear D. Germline CDR1 is DFQATT and CDR2 is SNEGSKA (reference sequence). The CDR3 consists of 12 residues. The germline V and J ends were trimmed by 0 bases and 7 bases, with 9 bases remaining between them. CDR3 region: CSARDHSLGYTF. Written as DNA, the CDR3 is TGCAGTGCTAGAGACCACAGCCTTGGCTACACCTTC.

The chain recombines TRBV4-3 with TRBJ1-5; D perhaps matches TRBD1 (6 bases). This CDR3 has 15 residues. Trimming removed 1 base at V and 5 bases at J, with 12 bases between. Germline values: CDR1 LGHNA, CDR2 YSLEER. CDR3 nucleotides: TGCGCCAGCAGCCAAGCCAGGGGCGAATATCAGCCCCAGCATTTT. Encoded protein: CASSQARGEYQPQHF.

A few counts support this clonotype. This rearrangement joins TRBV10-3 to TRBJ2-3; D might be TRBD1 (5 bases). Trimming pared 5 bases from V and 4 bases from J, leaving 10 bases between. Germline CDR1 is ENHRY and CDR2 is SYGVKD. The CDR3 contains 13 residues. CDR3 nucleotide sequence: TGTGCCATCAGTAGGGGCAGGGCAGATACGCAGTATTTT. It is translated as CAISRGRADTQYF.

J is TRBJ2-7 and V is TRBV6-6; 10 nucleotides match TRBD1. The germline V gene encodes CDR1 MNHNY and CDR2 SVGAGI (reference sequence). This CDR3 spans 15 amino acids. V shed 10 bases, J shed 3 bases, and the junction held 12 bases outside the gene matches. As DNA, the CDR3 is TGTGCCACCGGACCCCTCGGACAGGGGGGCTACGAGCAGTACTTC. Amino acid sequence: CATGPLGQGGYEQYF.

The rearrangement uses TRBV20-1 and TRBJ2-3, with 10 positions matching TRBD1. Germline lookup yields CDR1 DFQATT and CDR2 SNEGSKA (reference sequence). Trimming removed 8 bases from V and 3 bases from J; junction bases left unmatched: 14. This CDR3 has 16 amino acids. This chain's CDR3 is CSSGPRDRGGTDTQYF. Written as DNA, the CDR3 is TGCAGTTCCGGGCCCAGGGACAGGGGAGGTACAGATACGCAGTATTTT.

The chain has TRBV7-9 and TRBJ1-2; TRBD1 aligns across 8 bases. J lost 2 bases, V lost 5 bases, and 7 bases had no gene match. Germline CDR1 and CDR2: SEHNR and FQNEAQ (reference sequence). The length of the CDR3 is 15 residues. CDR3 in amino acids: CASSLGTGENYGYTF. CDR3 nucleotides: TGTGCCAGCAGCCTTGGGACAGGAGAGAACTATGGCTACACCTTC.

The rearrangement joins TRBV19 to TRBJ2-1, with D perhaps matching TRBD1 (5 bases). This CDR3 region has 15 residues. V was clipped by 0 bases and J by 1 base, with 7 bases between them. Germline values: CDR1 LNHDA, CDR2 SQIVND (reference sequence). DNA for the CDR3: TGTGCCAGTAGTATAGACAGGGCATCCTACAATGAGCAGTTCTTC. Amino acid sequence: CASSIDRASYNEQFF.

In this sample, this clonotype turned up a few times. The DNA of the CDR3 is TGTGCCAGCAGTCCCCCGGGAGGGCGGGGAAAACTGTTTTTT. Residues: CASSPPGGRGKLFF. The rearrangement links TRBV6-2 or TRBV6-3 to TRBJ1-4; D is ambiguous. The CDR3 extends over 14 amino acids. V lost 5 bases and J lost 10, with 17 bases in between. Germline assignment: CDR1 MNHEY and CDR2 SVGEGT.

V usage is TRBV7-9 and J usage is TRBJ1-1, with a tentative D call TRBD1 (6 bases). Germline lookup yields CDR1 SEHNR and CDR2 FQNEAQ (reference sequence). The CDR3 has 15 amino acids. Trimming shortened V by 4 bases and J by 5 bases, and 17 bases separated the two germline ends. Here the CDR3 DNA reads TGTGCCAGCAGCTCTGAGGGGGTTGGTGGAACTGAAGCTTTCTTT. As protein: CASSSEGVGGTEAFF.

This sequence joins TRBV13 and TRBJ1-1; D unresolved. V was clipped by 3 bases and J by 0 bases, with 8 bases between them. The CDR3 is 14 residues long. The germline gives CDR1 PRHDT, CDR2 FYEKMQ (reference sequence). The DNA of the CDR3 is TGTGCCAGCAGCTTCGGTGGAATGAACACTGAAGCTTTCTTT. Amino acids: CASSFGGMNTEAFF.

This rearrangement joins TRBV9 to TRBJ2-1, with 8 bases lining up with TRBD2. This CDR3 is built from 15 residues. CDR1 and CDR2 (germline): SGDLS, YYNGEE. Trimming removed 4 bases from V and 5 bases from J; junction bases left unmatched: 8. CDR3 residues: CASSSPPGGNNEQFF. As DNA, the CDR3 is TGTGCCAGCAGCTCCCCCCCGGGGGGGAACAATGAGCAGTTCTTC. Using reference TRBV9 and TRBJ2-1 for the parts outside the CDR3, the full variable domain is DSGVTQTPKHLITATGQRVTLRCSPRSGDLSVYWYQQSLDQGLQFLIQYYNGEERAKGNILERFSAQQFPDLHSELNLSSLELGDSALYFCASSSPPGGNNEQFFGPGTRLTVL.

The genes are TRBV19 and TRBJ1-2; no clear D. Germline V gene sequence: CDR1 LNHDA, CDR2 SQIVND (reference sequence). V was shortened by 5 bases and J by 8 bases, with 12 bases between the two germline ends. CDR3 length equals 12 residues. Here the CDR3 reads CASSFGPFGYTF. Written as DNA, the CDR3 is TGTGCCAGTAGTTTCGGACCCTTCGGCTACACCTTC.

This clonotype has a handful of counts. The chain joins TRBV19 to TRBJ1-2, with TRBD1 as a possible D gene (6 bases). Trimming took off 8 bases at V and 5 bases at J, with 15 bases between the two ends. Germline lookup yields CDR1 LNHDA and CDR2 SQIVND (reference sequence). The CDR3 totals 13 residues. DNA of the CDR3: TGTGCCAGTTCACTGAGGGGGACTTATGGCTACACCTTC. Protein: CASSLRGTYGYTF.

The genes are TRBV6-4 and TRBJ1-2, with unresolved D. V was trimmed by 7 bases and J by 3 bases, leaving 12 bases between them. The CDR3 length is 13 residues. The germline gives CDR1 MRHNA, CDR2 SNTAGT. CDR3 nucleotides: TGTGCCAGCAACCGCGCAGAGGACTATGGCTACACCTTC. It is translated as CASNRAEDYGYTF.

This sequence joins TRBV6-2 or TRBV6-3 and TRBJ1-2, with TRBD1 matching 9 bases. The CDR3 is 14 amino acids. Germline CDR1 MNHEY, CDR2 SVGEGT. The ends lost 6 bases at V and 0 bases at J; junction bases unmatched: 2. The CDR3, as DNA: TGTGCCAGCAGCGGGACAGGGTCTAACTATGGCTACACCTTC. Residues: CASSGTGSNYGYTF.

This sequence joins TRBV6-5 and TRBJ1-1; no firm D call. CDR1 and CDR2 (germline): MNHEY, SVGAGI. The CDR3 contains 15 residues. V was pared by 4 bases and J by 2 bases, with 14 bases between. The CDR3 is CASSWKLSDNTEAFF. Written as DNA, the CDR3 is TGTGCCAGCAGTTGGAAGTTGTCAGATAACACTGAAGCTTTCTTT.

The J gene is TRBJ2-3, the V gene TRBV9; 12 bases fit TRBD2. J lost 2 bases, V lost 2 bases, and 9 bases had no gene match. The germline V gene encodes CDR1 SGDLS and CDR2 YYNGEE. CDR3 length: 18 amino acids. For the CDR3, the DNA is TGTGCCAGCAGCGTCCCTTCTACTAGCGGGGGGCTCACAGATACGCAGTATTTT. Translating gives CASSVPSTSGGLTDTQYF.

V and J are TRBV2 and TRBJ1-3; a possible D gene is TRBD1 (5 bases). CDR1 SNHLY and CDR2 FYNNEI come from the germline V gene. The CDR3 runs 15 residues. The ends were cut back, 2 bases at V and 4 bases at J, with 12 bases in the middle. The CDR3: CASSETGLAGNTIYF. CDR3 DNA sequence: TGTGCCAGCAGTGAAACAGGACTGGCGGGAAACACCATATATTTT.

The chain has TRBV12-5 and TRBJ1-6; D call uncertain. V gave up 1 base and J gave up 10 bases, with 5 bases separating them. The germline gives CDR1 LGHNT, CDR2 FRNRAP. The CDR3 contains 12 residues. The CDR3 here is CASGLERSPLHF. CDR3 DNA sequence: TGTGCTAGTGGTTTGGAAAGATCACCCCTCCACTTT.

This chain links TRBV27 with TRBJ2-7; tentative D call: TRBD2 (6 bases). The CDR3 contains 15 residues. Germline V gene data show CDR1 as MNHEY and CDR2 as SMNVEV (reference sequence). Trimming took 2 bases from V and 2 from J, leaving 13 bases between them. The CDR3: CASSLRAGSTYEQYF. As DNA, the CDR3 is TGTGCCAGCAGTTTAAGGGCGGGGTCCACCTACGAGCAGTACTTC.